These 32 T cell receptor beta chains share one sample of origin, sequenced in a study of a mutant IDH1 vaccine in newly diagnosed glioma. What these receptors recognize is not known. Documented time point: week 11, during vaccination. Mutant IDH1 20-mer peptide, at 300 ug, made up each vaccine dose, with topical imiquimod. TCRdb's copy holds only in-frame clones and misses some; the assay was immunoSEQ multiplex PCR. The repertoire includes about 110,000 clones, roughly nine tenths of them detected once, and roughly 0.65% sits in the top ten. This sample comprised PBMCs, obtained from a glioma patient whose treatment included an IDH1 peptide vaccine. These receptors were collected from a woman in her forties or fifties with glioma.

V usage is TRBV9 and J usage is TRBJ1-1; TRBD1 agrees at 7 bases. CDR3 size: 14 residues. CDR1 SGDLS and CDR2 YYNGEE come from the germline V gene. With 4 bases clipped from V and 6 bases from J, the junction kept 9 bases outside the gene matches. DNA for the CDR3: TGTGCCAGCAGCAGACAGGGCCTGAGGTCTGAAGCTTTCTTT. Translation: CASSRQGLRSEAFF.

This chain joins TRBV7-2 and TRBJ2-5, with D perhaps TRBD1 or TRBD2 (6 bases each). V lost 0 bases to trimming and J lost 4 bases, with 15 bases between them. Germline V lookup: CDR1 SGHTA, CDR2 FQGNSA. The CDR3 sequence is 16 residues long. The CDR3 loop is CASSLALGGRGETQYF. As DNA, the CDR3 is TGTGCCAGCAGCTTAGCCCTGGGGGGCCGAGGAGAGACCCAGTACTTC.

The V gene is TRBV7-2, the J gene TRBJ1-1; TRBD1 matches 8 bases. The CDR3 loop spans 15 amino acids. The V gene end was trimmed by 5 bases and the J gene end by 2 bases; junction bases not matched to a gene: 7. Germline V gene sequence: CDR1 SGHTA, CDR2 FQGNSA. The CDR3 DNA reads TGTGCCAGCAGCCAGCACAGGGGGGTCAACACTGAAGCTTTCTTT. It specifies CASSQHRGVNTEAFF.

The rearrangement links TRBV2 to TRBJ1-1; D ambiguous. Per the germline V gene, CDR1 is SNHLY and CDR2 is FYNNEI. The CDR3 consists of 13 residues. The ends were cut back, 6 bases at V and 0 bases at J, with 8 bases in the middle. CDR3 DNA sequence: TGTGCCAGCAGATACAACATGAACACTGAAGCTTTCTTT. Protein: CASRYNMNTEAFF.

This clone was detected a few times. V is TRBV5-4 and J is TRBJ2-1; 13 nucleotides match TRBD2. Trimming took 4 bases from V and 14 from J; bases not matched to a gene: 15. This CDR3 has 16 amino acids. Germline CDR1 is SGHNT and CDR2 is YYREEE (reference sequence). CDR3 protein: CASSTGLGTSGNGEFF. The CDR3, as DNA: TGTGCCAGCAGCACAGGCTTAGGGACTAGCGGGAATGGTGAGTTCTTC.

The chain is built from TRBV6-1 and TRBJ1-1, with TRBD1 matching 9 bases. The CDR3 runs to 18 residues. The germline V gene encodes CDR1 MNHNS and CDR2 SASEGT. With V trimmed by 4 bases and J by 4 bases, 16 bases remained unmatched. The CDR3 sequence: CASSVPPGGQGDCTEAFF. CDR3 bases: TGTGCCAGCAGTGTCCCCCCGGGGGGACAGGGTGATTGCACTGAAGCTTTCTTT.

Written as DNA, the CDR3 is TGCGCCAGCAGCTGGACAGGGTTCACCGGGGAGCTGTTTTTT. Its translation: CASSWTGFTGELFF. The chain employs TRBV5-1 and TRBJ2-2, with 8 bases matching TRBD1. Germline CDR1 is SGHRS and CDR2 is YFSETQ. V was clipped by 3 bases and J by 4 bases; unmatched bases: 2. The length of the CDR3 is 14 residues. The full variable domain, in which reference TRBV5-1 and TRBJ2-2 provide the parts outside the CDR3, is KAGVTQTPRYLIKTRGQQVTLSCSPISGHRSVSWYQQTPGQGLQFLFEYFSETQRNKGNFPGRFSGRQFSNSRSEMNVSTLELGDSALYLCASSWTGFTGELFFGEGSRLTVL.

The chain carries TRBV5-1 and TRBJ1-1; perhaps TRBD1 as D (5 bases). CDR3 length equals 15 residues. Trimming stripped 4 bases from V and 5 bases from J, with 18 bases between. CDR1 and CDR2 from the germline V gene are SGHRS and YFSETQ. The DNA for the CDR3 is TGCGCCAGCAGCAACGGGTGGGGGGTTGAAACTGAAGCTTTCTTT. It translates to CASSNGWGVETEAFF. The full variable domain, rest sourced from reference TRBV5-1 and TRBJ1-1, is KAGVTQTPRYLIKTRGQQVTLSCSPISGHRSVSWYQQTPGQGLQFLFEYFSETQRNKGNFPGRFSGRQFSNSRSEMNVSTLELGDSALYLCASSNGWGVETEAFFGQGTRLTVV.

This rearrangement joins TRBV19 to TRBJ1-5; D ambiguous. This CDR3 comprises 14 residues. CDR1 and CDR2 (germline): LNHDA, SQIVND (reference sequence). Trimming cost V 4 bases and J 1 base, with 8 bases left between them. CDR3 loop: CASSRERSNQPQHF. CDR3 coding DNA: TGTGCCAGTAGTAGGGAGAGGAGCAATCAGCCCCAGCATTTT. Variable domain in full (rest from reference TRBV19 and TRBJ1-5): DGGITQSPKYLFRKEGQNVTLSCEQNLNHDAMYWYRQDPGQGLRLIYYSQIVNDFQKGDIAEGYSVSREKKESFPLTVTSAQKNPTAFYLCASSRERSNQPQHFGDGTRLSIL.

The chain uses TRBV29-1 and TRBJ2-7; D may be TRBD1 or TRBD2 (7 bases each). Trimming shortened V by 7 bases and J by 6 bases, and 16 bases separated the two germline ends. This CDR3 has 12 amino acids. Germline lookup yields CDR1 SQVTM and CDR2 ANQGSEA. The CDR3 nucleotides read TGCAGCGGGGGGGGGACAGCCCTCGAGCAGTACTTC. Translation: CSGGGTALEQYF.

This clone was seen just once. The V and J genes are TRBV2 and TRBJ2-3; TRBD2 agrees at 7 bases. CDR1 is SNHLY and CDR2 is FYNNEI in the germline V gene. The CDR3 runs 15 residues. The junction had 5 bases not matched to a gene; V was cut back by 5 bases and J by 0 bases. CDR3 bases: TGTGCCAGCAGTTTAATTAGCGGGAGCACAGATACGCAGTATTTT. It translates to CASSLISGSTDTQYF. Based on the CDR3 plus reference TRBV2 and TRBJ2-3, the full variable domain is EPEVTQTPSHQVTQMGQEVILRCVPISNHLYFYWYRQILGQKVEFLVSFYNNEISEKSEIFDDQFSVERPDGSNFTLKIRSTKLEDSAMYFCASSLISGSTDTQYFGPGTRLTVL.

V gene TRBV6-6 combines with J gene TRBJ2-2; 12 positions agree with TRBD2. After removal of 5 bases from V and 7 bases from J, the junction contained 5 bases not matched to a gene. In germline, CDR1 is MNHNY, CDR2 SVGAGI (reference sequence). The CDR3 extends over 15 amino acids. CDR3 nucleotides: TGTGCCAGCAGTCAGACTAGCGGGAGACACGGGGAGCTGTTTTTT. As protein: CASSQTSGRHGELFF.

The chain's CDR3 is CATSMKRTYEQYF. The CDR3 nucleotides are TGTGCCACCAGCATGAAGCGGACCTACGAGCAGTACTTC. The V gene is TRBV15, the J gene TRBJ2-7; D perhaps matches TRBD2 (5 bases). Trimming removed 4 bases at V and 2 bases at J, with 9 bases between. The CDR3 extends over 13 amino acids. In germline, CDR1 is LNHNV, CDR2 YYDKDF (reference sequence).

The genes are TRBV30 and TRBJ1-1; D perhaps matches TRBD1 (6 bases). V was cut by 2 bases and J by 4 bases, with 14 bases left in between. CDR3 length equals 14 residues. CDR1 is GTSNPN and CDR2 is SVGIG in the germline V gene (reference sequence). The chain's CDR3 is CAWSRERGTTEAFF. CDR3 nucleotides: TGTGCCTGGAGTCGGGAGAGGGGGACCACTGAAGCTTTCTTT.

The chain carries TRBV11-1 and TRBJ2-2, with D possibly being TRBD1 or TRBD2 (7 bases each). Per the germline V gene, CDR1 is SGHAT and CDR2 is FQDESV (reference sequence). The CDR3 length is 18 residues. Deletions cut 5 bases from V and 0 bases from J, with 19 bases between. CDR3 in DNA: TGTGCCAGCAGCCAGGGGGTGGGAGGGAGTCCGAACACCGGGGAGCTGTTTTTT. Protein sequence: CASSQGVGGSPNTGELFF.

V is TRBV19 and J is TRBJ2-2; the D gene is possibly TRBD1 (5 bases). Germline assignment: CDR1 LNHDA and CDR2 SQIVND (reference sequence). This CDR3 has 17 residues. Deletions cut 1 base from V and 2 bases from J, with 14 bases between. The CDR3 nucleotides are TGTGCCAGTAGTATAGGTCAGGGTGATAGTAACACCGGGGAGCTGTTTTTT. Protein: CASSIGQGDSNTGELFF.

This chain links TRBV11-2 with TRBJ1-1, with TRBD1 as a possible D gene (5 bases). This CDR3 spans 17 amino acids. CDR1 and CDR2 (germline): SGHAT, FQNNGV. Trimming pared 2 bases from V and 1 base from J, leaving 17 bases between. The DNA for the CDR3 is TGTGCCAGCAGCTTATGGGGCGCTGGGACGGCGAACACTGAAGCTTTCTTT. It is translated as CASSLWGAGTANTEAFF.

The V gene is TRBV10-3, the J gene TRBJ2-7; 12 bases fit TRBD1. The CDR3 consists of 15 residues. Trimming removed 7 bases from V and 9 bases from J; junction bases left unmatched: 13. Looked up from germline, CDR1 is ENHRY and CDR2 is SYGVKD. For the CDR3, the DNA is TGTGCCATCACTCAAGGGACAGGGGGCGCGGTGGGGCAGTACTTC. Translating it yields CAITQGTGGAVGQYF.

This chain connects TRBV6-1 to TRBJ1-5; D gene ambiguous. Trimming took 5 bases from V and 7 from J, leaving 12 bases between them. Germline V lookup: CDR1 MNHNS, CDR2 SASEGT. The length of the CDR3 is 13 residues. CDR3 sequence: CASSFQAIQPQHF. The CDR3, as DNA: TGTGCCAGCAGTTTTCAGGCAATACAGCCCCAGCATTTT.

The rearrangement links TRBV5-1 to TRBJ2-3, with D perhaps matching TRBD1 or TRBD2 (5 bases each). The germline V gene has CDR1 SGHRS and CDR2 YFSETQ. The CDR3 covers 14 residues. The V end was cut by 4 bases, the J end by 2 bases, with 11 bases between. CDR3 region: CASSTGPYTDTQYF. The CDR3 DNA reads as TGCGCCAGCAGCACGGGACCGTACACAGATACGCAGTATTTT.

The chain carries TRBV28 and TRBJ1-5; D is ambiguous. The CDR3 consists of 14 residues. The germline gives CDR1 MDHEN, CDR2 SYDVKM. Trimming pared 3 bases from V and 14 bases from J, leaving 20 bases between. For the CDR3, the DNA is TGTGCCAGCAGTTTTACATCCTCCGTGGCTCGGGAGCATTTT. This codes for CASSFTSSVAREHF.

CDR3 coding DNA: TGTGCCAGCAGCCCCGGGGTGGGGGGCAGCACTGAAGCTTTCTTT. Translated, it gives CASSPGVGGSTEAFF. J is TRBJ1-1 and V is TRBV7-8, with a tentative D call TRBD1 (6 bases). CDR3 size: 15 residues. V lost 5 bases, J lost 4 bases, and 17 bases lay in between. Germline V gene sequence: CDR1 SGHVS, CDR2 FQNEAQ. Full variable domain (rest looked up from reference TRBV7-8 and TRBJ1-1): GAGVSQSPRYKVAKRGQDVALRCDPISGHVSLFWYQQALGQGPEFLTYFQNEAQLDKSGLPSDRFFAERPEGSVSTLKIQRTQQEDSAVYLCASSPGVGGSTEAFFGQGTRLTVV.

This clone was counted a single time. The CDR3, as DNA: TGTGCCAGCAGTTTAGGGGGCAAAGGCGGGAGAGGCGAGCAGTACTTC. It encodes CASSLGGKGGRGEQYF. The chain combines TRBV27 with TRBJ2-7, with D possibly matching TRBD2 (7 bases). CDR1 and CDR2 (germline): MNHEY, SMNVEV (reference sequence). V shed 2 bases and J shed 6 bases, with 20 bases lying between them. The CDR3 covers 16 residues.

The chain uses TRBV2 and TRBJ1-2; D is undetermined. The germline gives CDR1 SNHLY, CDR2 FYNNEI. Trimming took off 6 bases at V and 8 bases at J, with 7 bases between the two ends. CDR3 length: 10 residues. The CDR3: CASRGLGYTF. CDR3 DNA sequence: TGTGCCAGCAGGGGTTTAGGCTACACCTTC.

This sequence joins TRBV18 and TRBJ2-6; D is unresolved. The germline V gene has CDR1 KGHSH and CDR2 LQKENI. The CDR3 runs 16 residues. Trimming left V 4 bases short and J 1 base short, with 11 bases between. The CDR3: CASSLAGSSGANVLTF. The CDR3 DNA follows: TGTGCCAGCTCACTTGCAGGTAGTTCTGGGGCCAACGTCCTGACTTTC.

This clone has just one count. The chain combines TRBV15 with TRBJ2-1; a possible D gene is TRBD2 (5 bases). Trimming took 6 bases from V and 9 from J, leaving 15 bases between them. CDR1 is LNHNV and CDR2 is YYDKDF in the germline V gene (reference sequence). This CDR3 is 13 amino acids long. CDR3 sequence reads: CATRWPLAPEQFF. In DNA form, the CDR3 reads TGTGCCACCAGGTGGCCGCTAGCCCCTGAGCAGTTCTTC.

Turning to this clone: The same CDR3 can be traced to other DNA sequences in this sample. The V and J genes are TRBV4-1 and TRBJ2-5, with D maybe TRBD1 (6 bases). V was pared by 0 bases and J by 4 bases, with 9 bases between. The CDR3 extends over 14 amino acids. CDR1 MGHRA and CDR2 YSYEKL come from the germline V gene. This chain's CDR3 is CASSQDPRGETQYF. The CDR3 DNA is TGCGCCAGCAGCCAAGATCCCAGGGGAGAGACCCAGTACTTC.

The J gene is TRBJ2-7, the V gene TRBV5-1; TRBD1 is a possible D gene (6 bases). The CDR3 has 16 residues. The V and J ends lost 0 bases and 3 bases respectively, with 16 bases between them. Germline assignment: CDR1 SGHRS and CDR2 YFSETQ. The CDR3 protein is CASSLDRARTHYEQYF. CDR3 coding DNA: TGCGCCAGCAGCTTGGACAGGGCCCGAACCCACTACGAGCAGTACTTC.

This clone was seen once. This chain uses TRBV9 with TRBJ2-7; TRBD2 aligns across 10 bases. The trim removed 4 bases at V and 0 bases at J, leaving 4 bases unmatched. The CDR3 covers 15 residues. Germline CDR1 and CDR2: SGDLS and YYNGEE. CDR3 residues: CASSPGLAASYEQYF. The CDR3, as DNA: TGTGCCAGCAGCCCTGGACTAGCGGCCTCCTACGAGCAGTACTTC.

The V gene is TRBV27, the J gene TRBJ2-7, with 8 bases aligning to TRBD1. The CDR3 consists of 15 residues. CDR1 MNHEY and CDR2 SMNVEV come from the germline V gene (reference sequence). Germline trimming cut 4 bases from V and 2 bases from J; bases unmatched to any gene: 7. CDR3 protein: CASSSASGGPYEQYF. In nucleotides, the CDR3 is TGTGCCAGCAGTTCAGCCTCAGGGGGCCCCTACGAGCAGTACTTC.

The rearrangement uses TRBV27 and TRBJ1-5; tentatively, D is TRBD1 (5 bases). Trimming left V 2 bases short and J 6 bases short, with 11 bases between. CDR3 length equals 14 residues. Germline CDR1 reads MNHEY; CDR2 reads SMNVEV (reference sequence). The CDR3 sequence is CASSLIGAGQPQHF. CDR3 nucleotide sequence: TGTGCCAGCAGTTTAATTGGGGCTGGTCAGCCCCAGCATTTT.

This clone was counted a single time. The chain couples TRBV27 to TRBJ2-4, with unresolved D. Deletions cut 4 bases from V and 5 bases from J, with 3 bases between. Germline values: CDR1 MNHEY, CDR2 SMNVEV (reference sequence). This CDR3 is 11 amino acids long. The CDR3 nucleotides are TGTGCCAGCAGTTACCAAAACATTCAGTACTTC. Protein sequence: CASSYQNIQYF.